The clone carrying this T cell receptor beta chain was seen repeatedly, ten times or more. Antigen: not known. This may be a read error, as it is one base from a much larger clone. Other DNA sequences within the sample encode an identical CDR3. The data derive from a study of metastatic and nonmetastatic thyroid tumors. Study details: Blood and tumor or nodule tissue repertoires from malignant and benign thyroid patients were compared.

Broader study findings: In blood and tumor, TCR beta diversity was reportedly significantly higher in malignant thyroid tumors than in benign nodules.

Germline-derived CDR1 and CDR2 are SNHLY and FYNNEI. The CDR3 extends over 16 amino acids. Authors' methods: The study's classifier, a distant-metastasis tool for papillary thyroid cancer, was built using CDR3 differences across clinicopathological groups. TCRdb re-called the PCR reads via MiXCR. TCRdb's processing, not the authors', yielded these V and J calls. Of about 24,000 clones in the sample, more than 15% were seen once. All patients were treatment-naive before thyroid surgery. Sequenced material: blood. The clonotype comes from a male donor with papillary thyroid cancer or a benign thyroid nodule (not recorded which). Some clones in this sample may be carry-over from other donors' samples. V usage is TRBV2 and J usage is TRBJ2-2; 10 bases map to TRBD2. DNA of the CDR3: TGTGCCAGCCTGGGGGAACTAGCGGGGAACACTGGGGAGCTGTTTTTT. Protein: CASLGELAGNTGELFF.